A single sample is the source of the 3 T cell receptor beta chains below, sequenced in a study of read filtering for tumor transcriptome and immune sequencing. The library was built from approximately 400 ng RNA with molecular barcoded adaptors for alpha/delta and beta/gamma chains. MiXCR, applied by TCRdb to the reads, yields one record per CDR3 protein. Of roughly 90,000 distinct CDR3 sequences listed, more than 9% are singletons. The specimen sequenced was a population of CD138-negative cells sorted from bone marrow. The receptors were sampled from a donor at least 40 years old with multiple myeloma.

The CDR3 is CSAREPGLAGGGSYEQYF. The CDR3, as DNA: TGCAGTGCTAGAGAACCGGGACTAGCGGGAGGCGGGTCCTACGAGCAGTACTTC. The V and J genes are TRBV20-1 and TRBJ2-7; 15 positions agree with TRBD2. Germline-derived CDR1 and CDR2 are DFQATT and SNEGSKA (reference sequence). V lost 0 bases and J lost 1; bases outside the gene matches: 7. The CDR3 sequence is 18 residues long.

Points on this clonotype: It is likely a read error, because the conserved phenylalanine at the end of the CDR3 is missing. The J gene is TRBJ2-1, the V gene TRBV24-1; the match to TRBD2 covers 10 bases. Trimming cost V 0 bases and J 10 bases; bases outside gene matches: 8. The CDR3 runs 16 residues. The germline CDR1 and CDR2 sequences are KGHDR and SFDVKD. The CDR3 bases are TGTGCCACCAGTGATTTGGCTAGCGGGAGTCATGAGGAGCAGTTCCTC. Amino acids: CATSDLASGSHEEQFL.

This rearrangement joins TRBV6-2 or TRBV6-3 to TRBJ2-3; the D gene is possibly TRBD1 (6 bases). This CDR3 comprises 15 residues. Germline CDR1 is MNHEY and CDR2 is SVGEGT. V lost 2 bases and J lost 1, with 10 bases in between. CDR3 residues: CASSYRTAGTDTQYF. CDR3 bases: TGTGCCAGCAGTTACCGGACAGCTGGCACAGATACGCAGTATTTT.